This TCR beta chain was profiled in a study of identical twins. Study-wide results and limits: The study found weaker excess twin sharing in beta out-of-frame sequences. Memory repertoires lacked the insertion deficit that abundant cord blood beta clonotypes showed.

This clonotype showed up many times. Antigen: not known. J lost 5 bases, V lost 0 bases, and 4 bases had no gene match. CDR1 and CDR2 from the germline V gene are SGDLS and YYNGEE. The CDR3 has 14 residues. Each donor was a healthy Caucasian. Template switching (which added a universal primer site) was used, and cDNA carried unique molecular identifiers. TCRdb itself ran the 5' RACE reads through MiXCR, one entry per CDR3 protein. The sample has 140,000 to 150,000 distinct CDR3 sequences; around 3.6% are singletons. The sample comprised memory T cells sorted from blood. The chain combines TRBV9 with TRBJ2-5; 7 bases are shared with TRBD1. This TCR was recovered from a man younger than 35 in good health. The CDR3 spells CASSVGGGMETQYF. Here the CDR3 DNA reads TGTGCCAGCAGCGTAGGAGGGGGCATGGAGACCCAGTACTTC.